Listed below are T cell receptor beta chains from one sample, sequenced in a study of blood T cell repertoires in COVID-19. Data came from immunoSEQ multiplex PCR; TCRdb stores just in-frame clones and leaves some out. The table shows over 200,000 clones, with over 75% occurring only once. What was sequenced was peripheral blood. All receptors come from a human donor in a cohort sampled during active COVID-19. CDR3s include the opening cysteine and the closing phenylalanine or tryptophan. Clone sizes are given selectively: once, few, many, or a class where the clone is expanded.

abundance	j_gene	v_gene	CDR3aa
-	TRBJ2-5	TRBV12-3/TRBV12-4	CASSDSYQETQYF
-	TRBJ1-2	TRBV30	CAWSANRFPGGLYGYTF
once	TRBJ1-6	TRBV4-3	CASSQDAGSPLHF
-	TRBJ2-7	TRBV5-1	CASSLRSSYEQYF
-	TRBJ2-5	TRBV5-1	CASSSGGGETQYF
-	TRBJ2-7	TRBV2	CATSGASGYEQYF
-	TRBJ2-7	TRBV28	CASSLRDYEQYF
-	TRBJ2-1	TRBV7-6	CASTLSRGSLNEQFF
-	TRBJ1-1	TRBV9	CASSPRGTEAFF
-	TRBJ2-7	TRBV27	CASSFSAGTRGAYEQYF
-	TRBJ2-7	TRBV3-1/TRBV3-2	CASSQVPGQVYEQYF
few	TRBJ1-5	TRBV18	CASSPVVAHQPQHF
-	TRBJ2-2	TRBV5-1	CASSSTRGNTGELFF
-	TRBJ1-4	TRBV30	CAWYRTGREKLFF
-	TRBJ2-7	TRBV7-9	CASSFSGTTSGPSYEQYF
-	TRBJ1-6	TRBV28	CASRGGPPGTPLHF
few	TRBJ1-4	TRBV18	CASSPRQAVYEKLFF
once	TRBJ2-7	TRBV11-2	CASSVGDRREQYF
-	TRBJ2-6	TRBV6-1	CASSERDSGANVLTF
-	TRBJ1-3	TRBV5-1	CASSLGTGMASGNTIYF
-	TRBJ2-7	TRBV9	CASSVGLAGGPAYEQYF
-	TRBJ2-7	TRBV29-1	CSVYKATGGYEQYF
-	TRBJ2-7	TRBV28	CASSLYVSSGTYEQYF
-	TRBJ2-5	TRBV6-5	CASSPGPQETQYF
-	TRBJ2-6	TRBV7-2	CASSARVGVGANVLTF
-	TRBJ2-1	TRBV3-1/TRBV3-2	CASSQVGGQFF
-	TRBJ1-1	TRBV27	CASRRRRDRRNTEAFF
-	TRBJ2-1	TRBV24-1	CATSDSSGGLAAHNEQFF
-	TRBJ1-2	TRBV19	CASSIYGTNYGYTF
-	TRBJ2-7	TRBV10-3	CAISESGLAGVEQYF
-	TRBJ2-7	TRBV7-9	CASSTSYEQYF
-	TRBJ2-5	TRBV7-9	CASSSPDRSQVETQYF
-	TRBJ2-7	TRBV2	CASSEDRGRSYEQYF
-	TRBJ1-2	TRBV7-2	CASSLGLEMLYGYTF
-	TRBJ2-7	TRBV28	CASTRQGYEQYF
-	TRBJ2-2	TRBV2	CASSGVQDYIAGELFF
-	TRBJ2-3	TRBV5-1	CASSWPRDRNTDTQYF
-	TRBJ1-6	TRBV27	CASSWRENSPLHF
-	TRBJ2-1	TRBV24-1	CATSELAGGTYNEQFF
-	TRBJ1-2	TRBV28	CASRYNYGYTF
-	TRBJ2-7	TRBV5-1	CASSLVGQGYEQYF
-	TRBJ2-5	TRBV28	CASNFREQETQYF
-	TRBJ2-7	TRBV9	CASSANPRTGESYEQYF
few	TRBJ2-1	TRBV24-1	CATSDALAGSYNEQFF
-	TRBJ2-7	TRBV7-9	CASSILLDRDVEQYF
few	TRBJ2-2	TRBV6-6	CASTGTGLTGELFF